This TCR beta chain was sequenced during a study of cytotoxic CD8 clonotypes in ibrutinib-treated CLL. About the research overall: Of the patients, eleven to twelve were relapsed/refractory, over 14 treatment-naive and approximately 18 IGHV unmutated. Study-level findings and limits: Under therapy, public clonotypes either contracted or stayed stable, and they were uncommon.

Profiling relied on immunoSEQ multiplex PCR, and the TCRdb table lists in-frame clones only, not all of them. In the table there are around 70,000 clones, about nine tenths of which are singletons. Note on this clone: As yet, its antigen is unknown.

Trimming took off 0 bases at V and 6 bases at J, with 10 bases between the two ends. The germline V gene encodes CDR1 SGDLS and CDR2 YYNGEE. The length of the CDR3 is 14 residues. This TCR was recovered from a human donor with chronic lymphocytic leukemia. J is TRBJ2-1 and V is TRBV9; D uncertain. Material: PBMCs, obtained after 12 months of ibrutinib treatment. CDR3 DNA: TGTGCCAGCAGCGTAGTCAGGCTACCCAATGAGCAGTTCTTC. Amino acids: CASSVVRLPNEQFF. Full variable domain (remainder filled in from reference TRBV9 and TRBJ2-1): DSGVTQTPKHLITATGQRVTLRCSPRSGDLSVYWYQQSLDQGLQFLIQYYNGEERAKGNILERFSAQQFPDLHSELNLSSLELGDSALYFCASSVVRLPNEQFFGPGTRLTVL.